This TCR beta chain is from a study of cytomegalovirus exposure and HLA in healthy donors. Study-wide findings and caveats: High specificity and sensitivity for cytomegalovirus status were reported for the classifier.

This clone was recorded a few times. As yet, its antigen is unknown. The PCR was carried out with 60 Vbeta primers and 13 Jbeta primers. Using immunoSEQ multiplex PCR, the repertoire was profiled, and TCRdb retains in-frame clones only, with some absent. Among more than 100,000 clones listed, roughly 80% were seen once. CDR1 and CDR2 (germline): MDHEN, SYDVKM. V gave up 7 bases and J gave up 5 bases; unmatched junction bases: 19. The CDR3 is 17 amino acids. This sequence joins TRBV28 and TRBJ1-1, with 7 bases that match TRBD1. The TCR comes from a man between 45 and 60 years old in good health and CMV-seropositive. Source material: PBMCs. CDR3 in amino acids: CASTQAGDSLRGTEAFF. CDR3 nucleotide sequence: TGTGCCAGCACTCAAGCGGGGGACAGCCTCAGGGGTACTGAAGCTTTCTTT.